This T cell receptor beta chain was observed in a study of human CD4 T cells and Enterobacteriaceae. This CDR3 has 13 residues. Deletions cut 4 bases from V and 5 bases from J, with 8 bases between. Germline CDR1 ENHRY, CDR2 SYGVKD. Memory CD4+ T cells were sorted as all CD4+ cells except CD45RA+CCR7+CD95- naive cells, over 95% pure. Profiling relied on immunoSEQ multiplex PCR, and the TCRdb table lists in-frame clones only, not all of them. This table holds 27,000 or so clones, about 80% found once. The sequencing input was memory CD4+ T cells from blood. This clonotype originated in a human donor in good health. The chain is built from TRBV10-3 and TRBJ1-4; D remains ambiguous. The CDR3 coding sequence is TGTGCCATCAGTGTTAGCATGAATGAAAAACTGTTTTTT. Amino acids: CAISVSMNEKLFF.